A single T cell receptor (beta chain) is shown here with its context. The antigen is unknown. The study ran its PCR with 60 Vbeta and 13 Jbeta primers. Method: immunoSEQ multiplex PCR; TCRdb's copy keeps in-frame clones and lacks some. The sample shows more than 150,000 clones, 65% to 85% of them seen only once. The data originate from a study of cytomegalovirus exposure and HLA in healthy donors. Study observations and caveats: With DRB1 most and HLA-C fewest, TCR association rates differed between HLA loci in a later analysis. One later analysis reportedly identified an Asian-associated ancestry cluster that showed fewer N-insertions than the roughly 670-donor mean. Among TCR sequences, most were rare, though some public TCRs appeared in many donors.

Germline loops: CDR1 SGHRS, CDR2 YFSETQ. The length of the CDR3 is 12 residues. V was cut by 4 bases and J by 7 bases, with 11 bases left in between. Source material: PBMCs. The sequence was collected from a woman in her 30s in good health and CMV-seropositive. The rearrangement links TRBV5-1 to TRBJ1-1, with D perhaps matching TRBD1 (6 bases). The CDR3 protein is CASSTQGNEAFF. The CDR3 coding sequence is TGCGCCAGCAGCACTCAGGGGAATGAAGCTTTCTTT.